This TCR beta chain was sequenced for a study of T cell changes during pregnancy in multiple sclerosis. Per germline, CDR1 MNHNS and CDR2 SASEGT. The CDR3 has 14 residues. Trimming cost V 8 bases and J 3 bases, with 17 bases left between them. The repertoire was sequenced with immunoSEQ multiplex PCR; TCRdb's copy has only in-frame clones and lacks some. This sample has 100,000 or so clones, with roughly 93% found just once. The gene calls are TRBV6-1 and TRBJ2-7, with D possibly TRBD2 on 7 matching bases. The source is a female donor with multiple sclerosis, enrolled in a pregnancy study. Sequenced here: peripheral blood, sampled before pregnancy. CDR3 sequence (DNA): TGTGCCAGCGACGCGCGCGGGGGCGTCTACGAGCAGTACTTC. It is translated as CASDARGGVYEQYF.